The 17 T cell receptor beta chains presented below share a single source sample, sequenced in a study of blood T cell repertoires in COVID-19. Sequenced by immunoSEQ multiplex PCR; TCRdb stores in-frame clones only, minus some. The data hold about 57,000 clones, with about 80% observed a single time. Sequenced input: peripheral blood. These receptor sequences come from a human donor in a cohort sampled during active COVID-19.

This clone was seen only a few times. The chain uses TRBV19 and TRBJ2-7; 8 positions agree with TRBD1. The CDR3 totals 14 residues. From germline, CDR1 is LNHDA and CDR2 SQIVND (reference sequence). V lost 4 bases, J lost 6 bases, and 8 bases stayed unmatched. CDR3 amino acids: CASSTRQGSREQYF. CDR3 nucleotide sequence: TGTGCCAGTAGTACCCGACAGGGGAGTCGCGAGCAGTACTTC.

The chain combines TRBV30 with TRBJ1-5; a weak D match, TRBD1 (5 bases). V was shortened by 0 bases and J by 6 bases, with 12 bases between the two germline ends. There are 14 residues in the CDR3. Germline V gene data show CDR1 as GTSNPN and CDR2 as SVGIG (reference sequence). CDR3 coding DNA: TGTGCCTGGAGTGTACATGGGGGAGGTCAGCCCCAGCATTTT. Translated: CAWSVHGGGQPQHF.

This clone was seen a few times. The CDR3 sequence: CASSPSPSGYEQYF. In nucleotides, the CDR3 is TGTGCCAGCAGCCCTAGTCCTAGCGGCTACGAGCAGTACTTC. The V call is TRBV7-2, the J call TRBJ2-7; 7 bases line up with TRBD2. The CDR3 covers 14 residues. V dropped 5 bases and J dropped 3; count of bases not matched to a gene: 7. Germline CDR1 reads SGHTA; CDR2 reads FQGNSA.

The genes are TRBV7-2 and TRBJ1-5; 8 bases agree with TRBD1. The CDR3 contains 14 residues. Germline CDR1 SGHTA, CDR2 FQGNSA. V trimming: 5 bases; J trimming: 6 bases; junction bases outside the gene matches: 6. The CDR3 region has the DNA TGTGCCAGCAGCACCGGACAGGGAGGTCAGCCCCAGCATTTT. This codes for CASSTGQGGQPQHF.

This rearrangement joins TRBV4-2 to TRBJ2-7; tentative D call: TRBD2 (5 bases). This CDR3 region has 13 residues. Trimming stripped 3 bases from V and 2 bases from J, with 8 bases between. The germline gives CDR1 LGHNA, CDR2 YNFKEQ. CDR3 coding DNA: TGTGCCAGCAGCCAGGGAGAGGCCTACGAGCAGTACTTC. This gives the protein CASSQGEAYEQYF.

This CDR3 is CASSLGTGDHQPQHF. The CDR3 nucleotides read TGTGCCAGCAGCTTAGGTACAGGGGATCATCAGCCCCAGCATTTT. The rearrangement joins TRBV7-8 to TRBJ1-5, with TRBD1 identical over 7 bases. Losses at the gene ends were 1 base for V and 5 bases for J; bases not matched to a gene: 5. The CDR3 is 15 amino acids. CDR1 and CDR2 from the germline V gene are SGHVS and FQNEAQ. Full variable domain (outside the CDR3, taken from reference TRBV7-8 and TRBJ1-5): GAGVSQSPRYKVAKRGQDVALRCDPISGHVSLFWYQQALGQGPEFLTYFQNEAQLDKSGLPSDRFFAERPEGSVSTLKIQRTQQEDSAVYLCASSLGTGDHQPQHFGDGTRLSIL.

This clone was detected only once. The J gene is TRBJ2-2, the V gene TRBV4-3; D possibly corresponds to TRBD1 (6 bases). The germline V gene encodes CDR1 LGHNA and CDR2 YSLEER. The ends were cut back, 0 bases at V and 7 bases at J, with 12 bases in the middle. The CDR3 is 15 amino acids. CDR3 region: CASSQEWTVVGELFF. The DNA of the CDR3 is TGCGCCAGCAGCCAAGAATGGACAGTCGTCGGGGAGCTGTTTTTT.

This chain connects TRBV18 to TRBJ2-5; no clear D gene. Germline V gene sequence: CDR1 KGHSH, CDR2 LQKENI. The ends were cut back, 2 bases at V and 1 base at J, with 11 bases in the middle. The CDR3 has 15 amino acids. This chain's CDR3 is CASSPMAGLQETQYF. The CDR3 DNA is TGTGCCAGCTCACCAATGGCAGGTCTCCAAGAGACCCAGTACTTC.

This clone came up once. The rearrangement links TRBV19 to TRBJ1-1, with a tentative D call TRBD1 (6 bases). Trimming left V 7 bases short and J 1 base short, with 16 bases between. Germline V lookup: CDR1 LNHDA, CDR2 SQIVND (reference sequence). This CDR3 contains 15 residues. The CDR3 DNA follows: TGTGCCAGTAAGAACCCCGGACAGAAGAACACTGAAGCTTTCTTT. It encodes CASKNPGQKNTEAFF.

The chain is built from TRBV11-1 and TRBJ2-1, with D perhaps TRBD1 (5 bases). Trimming removed 3 bases at V and 5 bases at J, with 11 bases between. Looked up from germline, CDR1 is SGHAT and CDR2 is FQDESV (reference sequence). CDR3 length: 14 residues. The DNA of the CDR3 is TGTGCCAGCAGCTTGGTAGGGGTGAACAATGAGCAGTTCTTC. Residues: CASSLVGVNNEQFF. Supplemented by reference TRBV11-1 and TRBJ2-1, the full variable domain reads EAEVAQSPRYKITEKSQAVAFWCDPISGHATLYWYRQILGQGPELLVQFQDESVVDDSQLPKDRFSAERLKGVDSTLKIQPAELGDSAMYLCASSLVGVNNEQFFGPGTRLTVL.

This clone has just a few counts. The V gene is TRBV29-1, the J gene TRBJ1-1; D uncertain. This CDR3 has 10 amino acids. Trimming left V 4 bases short and J 6 bases short, with 6 bases between. Looked up from germline, CDR1 is SQVTM and CDR2 is ANQGSEA. CDR3 bases: TGCAGCGTTGGGGAGCCTGAAGCTTTCTTT. Its translation: CSVGEPEAFF.

The gene calls are TRBV9 and TRBJ2-7; 9 nucleotides align to TRBD2. V shed 7 bases, J shed 5 bases, and the junction held 10 bases outside the gene matches. The CDR3 loop spans 14 amino acids. The germline V gene has CDR1 SGDLS and CDR2 YYNGEE. The CDR3 sequence is CASSLLAGSHEQYF. CDR3 bases: TGTGCCAGCTCCCTCCTAGCGGGAAGCCACGAGCAGTACTTC.

The genes are TRBV21-1 and TRBJ2-7; TRBD2 is the table's D call and was not checked against the DNA. TRBV21-1 is flagged as a pseudogene. CDR3 size: 16 residues. The CDR3 sequence: CASSSPSLAVTYEQYF. DNA for the CDR3: TGTGCCAGCAGCTCCCCCAGCCTAGCGGTAACCTACGAGCAGTACTTC.

The V call is TRBV5-1, the J call TRBJ2-2; possibly TRBD2 for D (5 bases). V was trimmed by 0 bases and J by 4 bases, leaving 10 bases between them. The CDR3 consists of 15 residues. The germline V gene encodes CDR1 SGHRS and CDR2 YFSETQ. This CDR3 reads CASSLDPGSTGELFF. CDR3 DNA: TGCGCCAGCAGCTTGGATCCGGGATCCACCGGGGAGCTGTTTTTT.

V and J are TRBV7-9 and TRBJ2-4; 9 bases fit TRBD1. Germline V lookup: CDR1 SEHNR, CDR2 FQNEAQ (reference sequence). V lost 5 bases and J lost 6; bases outside the gene matches: 11. The CDR3 extends over 16 amino acids. CDR3 coding DNA: TGTGCCAGCAGCGCAGCGGGACAGGGTGTTAGAAACATTCAGTACTTC. Protein product: CASSAAGQGVRNIQYF.

The chain combines TRBV2 with TRBJ2-7, with TRBD1 matching 7 bases. V dropped 3 bases and J dropped 1; count of bases not matched to a gene: 6. Germline lookup yields CDR1 SNHLY and CDR2 FYNNEI. The CDR3 spans 15 residues. CDR3 protein: CASSDGTESSYEQYF. DNA of the CDR3: TGTGCCAGCAGTGATGGGACAGAGAGTTCCTACGAGCAGTACTTC.

The rearrangement links TRBV7-3 to TRBJ2-4; TRBD2 is a possible D gene (6 bases). V was cut by 5 bases and J by 1 base, with 12 bases left in between. CDR1 and CDR2 (germline): SGHTA, FQGTGA. The CDR3 runs 15 residues. CDR3 loop: CASSPEGGAKNIQYF. CDR3 coding DNA: TGTGCCAGCAGCCCGGAGGGCGGGGCCAAAAACATTCAGTACTTC.